Listed below are T cell receptor beta chains from one sample, sequenced in a study of cytomegalovirus exposure and HLA in healthy donors. The data were produced by immunoSEQ multiplex PCR, yet TCRdb's version contains in-frame clones alone and is incomplete. The table shows 110,000 to 150,000 clones, with about four fifths occurring only once. Sequenced sample: PBMCs. The receptors derive from a woman in her 40s in good health and CMV-seropositive. CDR3s include the opening cysteine and the closing phenylalanine or tryptophan. The D gene is left open where the match is weak. Not every row has a clone size; where given, it reads once, few, many or a size class.

clone size,V gene,D gene,J gene,CDR3 protein,CDR3 DNA
once,TRBV7-3,TRBD2,TRBJ2-7,CASSSGTMEEQYF,TGTGCCAGCAGCTCCGGGACTATGGAGGAGCAGTACTTC
NA,TRBV5-1,NA,TRBJ2-1,CASSPSYNEQFF,TGCGCCAGCAGCCCGTCCTACAATGAGCAGTTCTTC
NA,TRBV28,TRBD1,TRBJ1-1,CASKGQGRGEAFF,TGTGCCAGCAAAGGACAGGGGCGGGGTGAAGCTTTCTTT
NA,TRBV9,TRBD1,TRBJ2-7,CASSFSGTGVAEQYF,TGTGCCAGCAGCTTCTCCGGGACAGGGGTTGCCGAGCAGTACTTC
NA,TRBV7-9,TRBD2,TRBJ2-3,CASSLVFGLADTDTQYF,TGTGCCAGCAGCTTAGTATTTGGGCTAGCGGACACAGATACGCAGTATTTT
NA,TRBV6-5,NA,TRBJ2-7,CASSYPGLGYEQYF,TGTGCCAGCAGTTACCCTGGACTGGGCTACGAGCAGTACTTC
NA,TRBV11-3,NA,TRBJ2-4,CASSLAGVAKNIQYF,TGTGCCAGCAGCTTAGCGGGGGTAGCCAAAAACATTCAGTACTTC
NA,TRBV28,TRBD1,TRBJ2-7,CASTLGQGAYEQYF,TGTGCCAGCACCCTCGGACAGGGGGCTTACGAGCAGTACTTC
NA,TRBV10-3,TRBD1,TRBJ2-7,CAISGFGQGNSEQYF,TGTGCCATCAGTGGATTCGGACAGGGCAATTCCGAGCAGTACTTC
NA,TRBV7-8,TRBD2,TRBJ2-1,CASSLTSGGRRPIYNEQFF,TGTGCCAGCAGCTTGACTAGCGGGGGGAGACGCCCGATATACAATGAGCAGTTCTTC
NA,TRBV2,NA,TRBJ1-5,CATSDRHNQPQHF,TGTGCCACCTCGGACAGACACAATCAGCCCCAGCATTTT
NA,TRBV10-3,TRBD1,TRBJ2-7,CAIRGQGASYEQYF,TGTGCCATCAGGGGACAGGGTGCTTCCTACGAGCAGTACTTC
NA,TRBV6-6,TRBD1,TRBJ2-7,CASSSLEGAEQYF,TGTGCCAGCAGTAGCCTAGAGGGGGCCGAGCAGTACTTC
NA,TRBV19,NA,TRBJ2-2,CASSLLGGELFF,TGTGCCAGTAGCTTGCTCGGTGGGGAGCTGTTTTTT
NA,TRBV9,TRBD1,TRBJ1-2,CASSFHGQERGGYTF,TGTGCCAGCAGCTTCCATGGACAGGAAAGAGGTGGCTACACCTTC
NA,TRBV19,TRBD2,TRBJ2-2,CASSLKYRGGTGELFF,TGTGCCAGTAGTCTCAAGTACCGGGGGGGGACCGGGGAGCTGTTTTTT
few,TRBV6-1,TRBD1,TRBJ1-5,CASVRQGRSNQPQHF,TGTGCCAGCGTCAGACAGGGCCGGAGCAATCAGCCCCAGCATTTT
few,TRBV5-4,TRBD1,TRBJ1-3,CASSLQGGTGNTIYF,TGTGCCAGCAGCCTACAGGGGGGAACTGGAAACACCATATATTTT
once,TRBV5-4,TRBD2,TRBJ2-5,CASSFRRELGETQYF,TGTGCCAGCAGCTTTCGGCGGGAGTTGGGAGAGACCCAGTACTTC
NA,TRBV2,NA,TRBJ1-6,CASSEGASYNSPLHF,TGTGCCAGCAGTGAAGGGGCGTCCTATAATTCACCCCTCCACTTT
NA,TRBV10-2,NA,TRBJ1-5,CASRTGYNQPQHF,TGCGCCAGCAGAACAGGGTACAATCAGCCCCAGCATTTT
NA,TRBV18,TRBD1,TRBJ2-4,CASSPLGQGEGIQYF,TGTGCCAGCTCACCACTGGGACAGGGGGAAGGCATTCAGTACTTC
NA,TRBV15,NA,TRBJ1-3,CATSRDAGRRGNTIYF,TGTGCCACCAGCAGAGATGCAGGGCGGCGTGGAAACACCATATATTTT
NA,TRBV27,NA,TRBJ2-7,CASSLLVRGTYEQYF,TGTGCCAGCAGTTTATTGGTGCGGGGAACCTACGAGCAGTACTTC
once,TRBV7-9,NA,TRBJ1-2,CASSPRRLTGNYGYTF,TGTGCCAGCAGCCCGCGCCGCCTAACAGGGAACTATGGCTACACCTTC
NA,TRBV7-8,TRBD1,TRBJ2-5,CASSSGQLTQETQYF,TGTGCCAGCAGCTCGGGACAGCTGACCCAAGAGACCCAGTACTTC
NA,TRBV11-2,NA,TRBJ1-1,CASSSGWNTEAFF,TGTGCCAGCAGCTCAGGGTGGAACACTGAAGCTTTCTTT
once,TRBV28,TRBD2,TRBJ2-7,CASSGTTGTSVAYEQYF,TGTGCCAGCAGTGGGACTACCGGGACTAGCGTGGCTTACGAGCAGTACTTC
NA,TRBV28,TRBD1,TRBJ2-2,CASKLGQGARTGELFF,TGTGCCAGCAAACTAGGACAGGGGGCGCGGACCGGGGAGCTGTTTTTT
few,TRBV7-9,NA,TRBJ2-7,CASTRAGNYEQYF,TGTGCCAGCACCCGGGCGGGGAACTACGAGCAGTACTTC
few,TRBV5-1,TRBD2,TRBJ2-1,CATQSPGGPPEQFF,TGCGCCACCCAGTCGCCGGGAGGGCCCCCTGAGCAGTTCTTC
NA,TRBV19,TRBD2,TRBJ2-1,CASSIPPPSGRDNEQFF,TGTGCCAGTAGTATCCCCCCCCCTAGCGGGAGGGACAATGAGCAGTTCTTC
NA,TRBV28,NA,TRBJ1-4,CASSSPMEGEKLFF,TGTGCCAGCAGTTCACCAATGGAGGGCGAAAAACTGTTTTTT
NA,TRBV28,TRBD1,TRBJ2-5,CASSKDRAETQYF,TGTGCCAGCAGTAAAGACAGGGCTGAGACCCAGTACTTC
few,TRBV11-3,NA,TRBJ2-1,CASSLDLHRDEQFF,TGTGCCAGCAGCTTAGATCTACACAGGGACGAGCAGTTCTTC
NA,TRBV7-2,NA,TRBJ1-1,CASSANQGSTEAFF,TGTGCCAGCAGCGCGAATCAGGGTTCCACTGAAGCTTTCTTT
once,TRBV19,NA,TRBJ2-7,CASSNNRREALYEQYF,TGTGCCAGTAGTAACAATCGAAGGGAGGCCTTGTACGAGCAGTACTTC
NA,TRBV28,TRBD1,TRBJ2-4,CASSLPGGQGGNIQYF,TGTGCCAGCAGTCTTCCAGGGGGACAGGGAGGAAACATTCAGTACTTC
few,TRBV28,NA,TRBJ2-7,CASSLRSLGQYF,TGTGCCAGCAGTTTGCGGAGCTTGGGGCAGTACTTC
NA,TRBV7-9,NA,TRBJ1-2,CASSRSESYGYTF,TGTGCCAGCAGCCGTTCCGAGTCCTATGGCTACACCTTC
NA,TRBV10-1,NA,TRBJ2-7,CAATGFHEQYF,TGCGCCGCGACGGGGTTCCACGAGCAGTACTTC
few,TRBV28,NA,TRBJ1-5,CASSLDGAGNQPQHF,TGTGCCAGCAGTTTAGATGGGGCCGGCAATCAGCCCCAGCATTTT
NA,TRBV11-2,TRBD2,TRBJ2-1,CASSIKGLAGPYNEQFF,TGTGCCAGCAGCATCAAGGGACTAGCGGGGCCTTACAATGAGCAGTTCTTC
NA,TRBV28,NA,TRBJ2-7,CASSAPVPPYYEQYF,TGTGCCAGCAGTGCGCCCGTTCCCCCTTACTACGAGCAGTACTTC